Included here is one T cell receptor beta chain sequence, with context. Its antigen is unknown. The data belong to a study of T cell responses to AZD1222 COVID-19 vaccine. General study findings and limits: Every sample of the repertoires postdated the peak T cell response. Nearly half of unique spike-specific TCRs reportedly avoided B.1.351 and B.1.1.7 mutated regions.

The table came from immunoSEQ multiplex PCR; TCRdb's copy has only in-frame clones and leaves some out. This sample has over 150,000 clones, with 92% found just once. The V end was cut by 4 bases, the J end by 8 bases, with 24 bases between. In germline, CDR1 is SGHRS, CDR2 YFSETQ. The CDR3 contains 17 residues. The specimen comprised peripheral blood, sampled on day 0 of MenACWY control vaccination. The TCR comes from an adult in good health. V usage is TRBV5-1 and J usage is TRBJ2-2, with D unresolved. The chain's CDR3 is CASSPQTLGNTRGELFF. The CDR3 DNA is TGCGCCAGCAGCCCGCAGACTCTAGGAAACACCAGAGGGGAGCTGTTTTTT.